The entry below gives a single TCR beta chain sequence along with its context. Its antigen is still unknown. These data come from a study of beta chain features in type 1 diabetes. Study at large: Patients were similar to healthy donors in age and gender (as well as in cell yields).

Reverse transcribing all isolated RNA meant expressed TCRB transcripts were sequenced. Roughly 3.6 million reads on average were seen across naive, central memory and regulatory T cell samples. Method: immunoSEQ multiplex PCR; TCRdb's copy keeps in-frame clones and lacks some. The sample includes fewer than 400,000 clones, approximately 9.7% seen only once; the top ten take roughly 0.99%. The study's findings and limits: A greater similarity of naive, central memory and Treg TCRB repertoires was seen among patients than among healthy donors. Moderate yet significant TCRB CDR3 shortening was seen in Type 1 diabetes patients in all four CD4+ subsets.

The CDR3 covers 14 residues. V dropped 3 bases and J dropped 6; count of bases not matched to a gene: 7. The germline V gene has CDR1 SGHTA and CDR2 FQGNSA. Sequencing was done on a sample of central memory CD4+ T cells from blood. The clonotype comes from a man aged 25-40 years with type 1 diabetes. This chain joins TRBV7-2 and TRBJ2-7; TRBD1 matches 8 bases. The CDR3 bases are TGTGCCAGCAGCTTCGGACAGGGTTGGTCCGAGCAGTACTTC. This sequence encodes CASSFGQGWSEQYF.